This is a list of T cell receptor beta chains from one sample in a study of T cells in tumors after PD-1 blockade. Sequencing used immunoSEQ multiplex PCR; TCRdb keeps in-frame clones, though not all of them. Of roughly 50,000 clones in the sample, about four fifths are singletons; the top ten hold 16%. The sequenced sample was PBMCs, obtained before anti-PD-1 treatment. Source of these receptors: a human donor with basal cell carcinoma. The CDR3 runs from the conserved cysteine through the conserved F or W. The D gene is left open where the match is weak. Clone size is stated in some rows and not others, as once, few, many or a class when expanded.

TRBJ2-7,.,.,TRBV5-5,TGTGCCAGCAGCTTTAAGTACAGGGCCGAGCAGTACTTC,CASSFKYRAEQYF
TRBJ1-5,.,.,TRBV24-1,TGTGCCACCAGTGCCCTTCTCGGGCAGCCCCAGCATTTT,CATSALLGQPQHF
TRBJ1-2,TRBD1,.,TRBV10-1,TGCGCCTACTTAGGGGGCAGCTATGGCTACACCTTC,CAYLGGSYGYTF
TRBJ2-1,.,.,TRBV5-1,TGCGCCAGCAGCTTGGATCCGGGGGCGAGTTCCTACAATGAGCAGTTCTTC,CASSLDPGASSYNEQFF
TRBJ1-6,.,.,TRBV3-1/TRBV3-2,TGTGCCAGCAGCCAGAATTCCGGGCCCGGGAGGGTTTCACCCCTCCACTTT,CASSQNSGPGRVSPLHF
TRBJ2-7,TRBD1,.,TRBV30,TGTGCCTGGAGTGTACGGGGACAGGGGCATTACGAGCAGTACTTC,CAWSVRGQGHYEQYF
TRBJ2-7,TRBD2,.,TRBV5-5,TGTGCCAGCAGCTTGGATAGCGGGGGGGCTGCCTACGAGCAGTACTTC,CASSLDSGGAAYEQYF
TRBJ2-1,TRBD2,.,TRBV5-4,TGTGCCAGCAGCTTATTTAGCGGGACTTACTCCTACAATGAGCAGTTCTTC,CASSLFSGTYSYNEQFF
TRBJ1-1,.,.,TRBV2,TGTGCCAGCAGTGTCGGGGGGAACACTGAAGCTTTCTTT,CASSVGGNTEAFF
TRBJ1-4,.,.,TRBV5-1,TGCGCCAGCAGCTTGGTGAGTGGGCCTAATGAAAAACTGTTTTTT,CASSLVSGPNEKLFF
TRBJ2-1,TRBD1,.,TRBV5-1,TGCGCCAGCAGCTTGGTAGCAGGGGGCAATGAGCAGTTCTTC,CASSLVAGGNEQFF
TRBJ1-1,.,.,TRBV2,TGTGCCAGCAGTGCCATGGGGAGTAACACTGAAGCTTTCTTT,CASSAMGSNTEAFF
TRBJ2-5,TRBD2,few,TRBV24-1,TGTGCCACGACTAGCGGGTTCCGGGAGACCCAGTACTTC,CATTSGFRETQYF
TRBJ1-6,.,.,TRBV6-1,TGTGCCAGCAGTGAAGCGCGGAGTTCACCCCTCCACTTT,CASSEARSSPLHF
TRBJ1-1,.,.,TRBV5-6,TGTGCCAGCAGCTTGTTGGAGGGGACTGAAGCTTTCTTT,CASSLLEGTEAFF
TRBJ1-6,.,few,TRBV2,TGTGCCAGCAGTGAAGCACAGACAATAGTAAATTCACCCCTCCACTTT,CASSEAQTIVNSPLHF
TRBJ1-6,TRBD1,.,TRBV18,TGTGCCAGCTCACCACCGAGGGGGCAGGGTTCACCCCTCCACTTT,CASSPPRGQGSPLHF
TRBJ2-3,TRBD1,.,TRBV24-1,TGTGCCACCGCCGGGGAGGACAGGGGAACAGATACGCAGTATTTT,CATAGEDRGTDTQYF
TRBJ1-4,TRBD1,.,TRBV18,TGTGCCAGCTCACCACAACAGGGGGGAAATGAAAAACTGTTTTTT,CASSPQQGGNEKLFF
TRBJ2-5,.,.,TRBV28,TGTGCCAGCAGTTGGCAGGGTCGAGAGACCCAGTACTTC,CASSWQGRETQYF
TRBJ2-2,.,.,TRBV10-1,TGCGCCAGCAGTGAGAATGGGGGAGCCGGGGAGCTGTTTTTT,CASSENGGAGELFF
TRBJ2-3,TRBD1,once,TRBV6-2/TRBV6-3,TGTGCCAGCAGTCCAGACAGGGGTGTCACAGATACGCAGTATTTT,CASSPDRGVTDTQYF
TRBJ2-7,TRBD1,.,TRBV5-4,TGTGCCAGCAGCAGGGACAGCTACGAGCAGTACTTC,CASSRDSYEQYF
TRBJ2-1,.,.,TRBV3-1/TRBV3-2,TGTGCCAGCAGCCAAGATGCCAGGGGCAATGAGCAGTTCTTC,CASSQDARGNEQFF
TRBJ2-7,TRBD1,.,TRBV28,TGTGCCAGTAGTTATCCGGGACAGGGGGCTAACGAGCAGTACTTC,CASSYPGQGANEQYF